This T cell receptor beta chain was observed in a study of shared clonotypes between healthy human individuals. Naive CD8 cells lacked CD45RO and underwent positive selection for CCR7, leaving out terminally differentiated effector memory CD45RA+ cells. Per the germline V gene, CDR1 is MNHEY and CDR2 is SVGAGI. Trimming took off 4 bases at V and 1 base at J, with 5 bases between the two ends. The CDR3 sequence is 13 residues long. Here immunoSEQ multiplex PCR was the method, and the copy in TCRdb shows in-frame clones only, minus some. The sample records about 2,200,000 clones, more than 85% being singletons. This clone came up once.

Sequencing was done on a sample of naive CD8+ T cells from PBMCs. The rearrangement uses TRBV6-5 and TRBJ1-5; D is unclear. This TCR came from a man younger than 35 in good health. Some clones in this sample may be carry-over from other donors' samples. CDR3 sequence (DNA): TGTGCCAGCAGTTGGCAAAGCAATCAGCCCCAGCATTTT. Amino acids: CASSWQSNQPQHF.